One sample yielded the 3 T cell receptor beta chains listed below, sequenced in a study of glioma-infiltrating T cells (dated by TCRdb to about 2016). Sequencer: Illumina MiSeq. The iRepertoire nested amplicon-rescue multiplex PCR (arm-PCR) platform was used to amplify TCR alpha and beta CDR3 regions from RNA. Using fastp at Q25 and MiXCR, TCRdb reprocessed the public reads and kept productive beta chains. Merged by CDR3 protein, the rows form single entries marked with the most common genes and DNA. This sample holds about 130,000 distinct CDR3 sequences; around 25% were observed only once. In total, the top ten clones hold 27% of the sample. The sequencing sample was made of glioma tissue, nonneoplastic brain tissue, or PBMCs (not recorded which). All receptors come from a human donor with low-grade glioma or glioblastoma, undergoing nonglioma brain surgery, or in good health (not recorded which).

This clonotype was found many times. For the CDR3, the DNA is TGCAGTGCTAGGGTGAAGAGGGATTCACCCCTCCACTTT. This sequence encodes CSARVKRDSPLHF. The chain uses TRBV20-1 and TRBJ1-6; D call uncertain. The CDR3 totals 13 residues. Trimming cost V 3 bases and J 8 bases, with 11 bases left between them. Per germline, CDR1 DFQATT and CDR2 SNEGSKA (reference sequence).

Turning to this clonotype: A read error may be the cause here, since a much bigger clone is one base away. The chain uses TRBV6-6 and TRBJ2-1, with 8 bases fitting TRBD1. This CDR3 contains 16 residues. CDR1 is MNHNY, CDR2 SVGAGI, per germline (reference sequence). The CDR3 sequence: CATLSFFGQGYNEQLF. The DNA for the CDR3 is TGTGCCACCCTCTCCTTTTTTGGACAGGGATACAATGAGCAGTTGTTC.

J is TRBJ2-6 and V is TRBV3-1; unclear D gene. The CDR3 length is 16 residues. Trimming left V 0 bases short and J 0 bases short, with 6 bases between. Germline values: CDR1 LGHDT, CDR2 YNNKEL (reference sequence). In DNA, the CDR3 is TGTGCCAGCAGCCAAGATCCGATCTCTGGGGCCAACGTCCTGACTTTC. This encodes CASSQDPISGANVLTF.